This record covers a single T cell receptor beta chain. Its antigen is not known. This record belongs to a study of cytomegalovirus exposure and HLA in healthy donors. PCR was performed using 60 Vbeta and 13 Jbeta primers. Profiling relied on immunoSEQ multiplex PCR, and the TCRdb table lists in-frame clones only, not all of them. This repertoire shows some 150,000 clones, around four fifths found once; its top ten account for roughly 1.2%. The CDR3 totals 18 residues. Germline V gene lookup returns CDR1 SEHNR and CDR2 FQNEAQ (reference sequence). The V segment lost 4 bases and the J segment 2 bases; nucleotides outside the gene matches: 15. Study-level results: A later analysis reportedly found fewer N-insertions in an Asian-associated ancestry cluster than the roughly 730-donor mean.

Sequenced input: PBMCs. The chain employs TRBV7-9 and TRBJ2-7; 9 nucleotides line up with TRBD1. The receptor was isolated from a woman in her fifties or sixties in good health and CMV-seronegative. The chain's CDR3 is CASSSRDRARESAYEQYF. The CDR3 nucleotides are TGTGCCAGCAGCTCACGGGACAGGGCGCGGGAGTCGGCCTACGAGCAGTACTTC.